This T cell receptor (beta chain) originates from a study of blood T cells in healthy people across ages. Whole-study results and caveats: A roughly linear fall in TCR beta diversity per million T cells was seen with increasing age.

The CDR3 contains 14 residues. V was clipped by 5 bases and J by 2 bases, with 9 bases between them. CDR1 and CDR2 from the germline V gene are MNHEY and SMNVEV (reference sequence). As for this clonotype: Its antigen is not known.

It was with a sample-barcoded 5' primer and a J-beta primer mix that a second PCR of roughly 7 to 12 cycles was run. TCRdb used MiXCR to reprocess the 5' RACE reads, holding one entry per CDR3 protein. The top ten clones hold 10% to 15% of a sample with some 880,000 distinct CDR3 sequences, roughly 35% of them seen once. The source is a man younger than 35 in good health. V is TRBV27 and J is TRBJ2-2; no definite D call. Specimen: blood. The CDR3 DNA sequence: TGTGCCAGCAGTGTGAATCATAACACCGGGGAGCTGTTTTTT. It translates to CASSVNHNTGELFF.